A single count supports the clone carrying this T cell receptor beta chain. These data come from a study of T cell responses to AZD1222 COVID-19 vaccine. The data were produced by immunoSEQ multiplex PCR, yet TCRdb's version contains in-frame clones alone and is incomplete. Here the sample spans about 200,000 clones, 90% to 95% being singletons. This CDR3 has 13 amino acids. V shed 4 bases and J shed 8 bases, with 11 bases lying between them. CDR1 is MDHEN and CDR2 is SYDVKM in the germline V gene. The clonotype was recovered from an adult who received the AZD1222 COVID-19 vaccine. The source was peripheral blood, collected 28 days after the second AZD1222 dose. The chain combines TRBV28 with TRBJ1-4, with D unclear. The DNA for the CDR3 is TGTGCCAGCAGTTCCCCCTCTGTAGAAAAACTGTTTTTT. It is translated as CASSSPSVEKLFF. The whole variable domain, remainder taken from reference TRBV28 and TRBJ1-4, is DVKVTQSSRYLVKRTGEKVFLECVQDMDHENMFWYRQDPGLGLRLIYFSYDVKMKEKGDIPEGYSVSREKKERFSLILESASTNQTSMYLCASSSPSVEKLFFGSGTQLSVL.